The rows below give T cell receptor beta chains drawn from one sample of a study of blood T cell repertoires in COVID-19. Assay: immunoSEQ multiplex PCR; the TCRdb copy retains only in-frame clones and omits some. In the table there are 310,000 or so clones, about 91% of which are singletons. What was sequenced was PBMCs or T cells enriched from blood (not recorded which). The receptors come from a woman in her late teens or twenties who had recovered from COVID-19. Both conserved end residues are part of each CDR3. The order of the fields is V gene, D gene, J gene, clone size, CDR3 DNA, CDR3 protein. The D gene is left open where the match is weak. A clone size is listed for some rows: how often the clone was seen (once, few, many), or a class if it is expanded.

TRBV4-3	NA	TRBJ1-3	NA	TGCGCCAGCGCCAGTCGCTTGGGAAACACCATATATTTT	CASASRLGNTIYF
TRBV4-3	TRBD2	TRBJ2-2	NA	TGCGCCAGCAGCCACCTACCTCCCTCATGGGAGCGGGGAAACACCGGGGAGCTGTTTTTT	CASSHLPPSWERGNTGELFF
TRBV7-9	NA	TRBJ1-2	NA	TGTGCCAGCAGCTTGGGGGCCCAGGTTTATGGCTACACCTTC	CASSLGAQVYGYTF
TRBV11-3	NA	TRBJ2-1	NA	TGTGCCAGCAGCTTAGATTCCTACTACAATGAGCAGTTCTTC	CASSLDSYYNEQFF
TRBV7-6	NA	TRBJ2-3	many	TGTGCCAGCAGCTTAGGACACCACATTCCTACAGATACGCAGTATTTT	CASSLGHHIPTDTQYF
TRBV15	TRBD2	TRBJ2-3	NA	TGTGCCACCAGCTCCCACGTGCGGGGGGGAACAGATACGCAGTATTTT	CATSSHVRGGTDTQYF
TRBV5-5	NA	TRBJ1-1	NA	TGTGCCAGCAGCTTGGTTGGGGGCCCCACTGAAGCTTTCTTT	CASSLVGGPTEAFF
TRBV27	TRBD1	TRBJ1-3	NA	TGTGCCAGCAGTAACCGGGACAGGGGGGGAAGCTCTGGAAACACCATATATTTT	CASSNRDRGGSSGNTIYF
TRBV6-5	TRBD2	TRBJ2-7	NA	TGTGCCAGCAGTTTATCTAGCGGCAGCTCCTACGAGCAGTACTTC	CASSLSSGSSYEQYF
TRBV5-4	NA	TRBJ2-3	NA	TGTGCCAGCAGCTTGGAAGCGTTGGCTGTTCTGGATACGCAGTATTTT	CASSLEALAVLDTQYF
TRBV28	TRBD2	TRBJ2-7	NA	TGTGCCAGCAGTTTATGGGGGAGGGAATACGAGCAGTACTTC	CASSLWGREYEQYF
TRBV9	NA	TRBJ2-7	NA	TGTGCCAGCAGCGTTGGGCCAGACTACGAGCAGTACTTC	CASSVGPDYEQYF
TRBV4-1	TRBD1	TRBJ1-2	once	TGCGCCAGCAGCCCGGGACAGGGGCTTGGGGGCTACACCTTC	CASSPGQGLGGYTF
TRBV5-1	NA	TRBJ1-1	NA	TGCGCCAGCGCACGGGGGGCCGGTTTAACTGAAGCTTTCTTT	CASARGAGLTEAFF
TRBV5-6	NA	TRBJ2-1	once	TGTGCCAGCAGCTTGGCCTTGCTAGCGGAGCAGTTCTTC	CASSLALLAEQFF
TRBV2	NA	TRBJ2-5	NA	TGTGCCAGCCAGACGGGGGTGGAAGGGGAGACCCAGTACTTC	CASQTGVEGETQYF
TRBV7-2	TRBD2	TRBJ2-3	NA	TGTGCCAGCAGCTTAAGGGGCGCGGGGGACTACACAGATACGCAGTATTTT	CASSLRGAGDYTDTQYF
TRBV4-2	TRBD1	TRBJ1-4	NA	TGTGCCAGCAGCCAAGTGGGGACAGGGGATGAAAAACTGTTTTTT	CASSQVGTGDEKLFF
TRBV6-1	TRBD1	TRBJ2-7	NA	TGTGCCAGCAGTGAAAGATGGGACAGGCCCTCTGGCGAGCAGTACTTC	CASSERWDRPSGEQYF
TRBV5-6	NA	TRBJ2-1	NA	TGTGCCAGCAGCTTGAAAAGCAGGGCTGAGCAGTTCTTC	CASSLKSRAEQFF
TRBV30	NA	TRBJ1-2	NA	TGTGCCTGGACGACAGGCTCCTATGGCTACACCTTC	CAWTTGSYGYTF
TRBV5-1	TRBD1	TRBJ1-3	once	TGCGCCAGCAGCACAACAGGGGACTCTGGAAACACCATATATTTT	CASSTTGDSGNTIYF
TRBV4-3	NA	TRBJ1-1	NA	TGCGCCAGCAGCCCCCCGGAGGGCACTGAAGCTTTCTTT	CASSPPEGTEAFF
TRBV11-2	NA	TRBJ2-7	NA	TGTGCCAGCAGCCCCGGGGTAGCGATAAGATACGAGCAGTACTTC	CASSPGVAIRYEQYF
TRBV28	NA	TRBJ2-2	NA	TGTGCCAGCAGTAAAAGGAAGGACGGACTTAACACCGGGGAGCTGTTTTTT	CASSKRKDGLNTGELFF
TRBV5-4	TRBD1	TRBJ1-2	NA	TGTGCCAGCAGCGCCCAGACAGGGGACGGCTATGGCTACACCTTC	CASSAQTGDGYGYTF
TRBV7-2	NA	TRBJ1-1	NA	TGTGCCAGCAGCGCAATTCCCGTCGGTGAAGCTTTCTTT	CASSAIPVGEAFF
TRBV7-2	TRBD1	TRBJ1-2	NA	TGTGCCAGCAGCTTAGGTGGACAGGGTTTGTTATATGATGGCTACACCTTC	CASSLGGQGLLYDGYTF
TRBV6-5	NA	TRBJ1-1	NA	TGTGCCAGCAGTTACTCTAGACAGCGGAACACTGAAGCTTTCTTT	CASSYSRQRNTEAFF
TRBV7-3	NA	TRBJ1-1	NA	TGTGCCAGCAGCGTGGAGAGACTACCGAACACTGAAGCTTTCTTT	CASSVERLPNTEAFF
TRBV28	NA	TRBJ1-6	NA	TGTGCCAGCAGCCCCCGGGTCGGGGGATATTCACCCCTCCACTTT	CASSPRVGGYSPLHF
TRBV5-4	TRBD1	TRBJ2-2	NA	TGTGCCAGCAGCGTACTCCAGGGGGCCACCGGGGAGCTGTTTTTT	CASSVLQGATGELFF
TRBV5-1	TRBD2	TRBJ2-5	few	TGCGCCAGCAGCTTGGTCCCCCTTACTAGCGGGGGACTACAAGAGACCCAGTACTTC	CASSLVPLTSGGLQETQYF
TRBV9	NA	TRBJ2-1	NA	TGTGCCAGCAGCGTAGCTTCGCGAGACAATGAGCAGTTCTTC	CASSVASRDNEQFF
TRBV5-1	NA	TRBJ2-4	NA	TGCGCCAGCAGCTTGGGCGAGGGAAACATTCAGTACTTC	CASSLGEGNIQYF
TRBV4-2	NA	TRBJ1-2	NA	TGTGCCAGCAGCCACCAGGGTCGCGAAGGCTACACCTTC	CASSHQGREGYTF
TRBV7-2	NA	TRBJ1-5	NA	TGTGCCAGCAGCCGGGGATTCAATCAGCCCCAGCATTTT	CASSRGFNQPQHF
TRBV14	TRBD1	TRBJ2-3	NA	TGTGCCAGCAGCCCCCTCCAGGGACAGGGCACAGATACGCAGTATTTT	CASSPLQGQGTDTQYF
TRBV7-9	NA	TRBJ1-2	NA	TGTGCCAGCAGCACAACCCGGGGTAGCTATGGCTACACCTTC	CASSTTRGSYGYTF
TRBV28	NA	TRBJ1-2	NA	TGTGCCAGCTCTTTAGGGGGCTATGGCTACACCTTC	CASSLGGYGYTF
TRBV7-9	TRBD1	TRBJ2-1	NA	TGTGCCAGCAGCTTAGGTCTCAGGGGGCGGCAACAGTCCTACAATGAGCAGTTCTTC	CASSLGLRGRQQSYNEQFF
TRBV4-2	NA	TRBJ2-2	NA	TGTGCCAGCAGCCGAAGGATGAGCGTGAACACCGGGGAGCTGTTTTTT	CASSRRMSVNTGELFF
TRBV27	NA	TRBJ2-1	NA	TGTGCCAGCAGCAGGGGAAACTATGAGCAGTTCTTC	CASSRGNYEQFF
TRBV25-1	TRBD1	TRBJ1-3	NA	TGTGCCAGCAGAGAGACAGGGGGCGCGGATGGAAACACCATATATTTT	CASRETGGADGNTIYF
TRBV5-1	NA	TRBJ2-7	NA	TGCGCCAGCAGCTTGGGACAGATGAACGAGCAGTACTTC	CASSLGQMNEQYF
TRBV4-3	NA	TRBJ2-1	NA	TGCGCCAGCAGCCAAGGCCTCCGGGACACCGCCCCCCGTGGGGAGCAGTTCTTC	CASSQGLRDTAPRGEQFF
TRBV7-3	NA	TRBJ2-7	NA	TGTGCCAGCAGCTTAGAAGGACAGAGCTCCTACGAGCAGTACTTC	CASSLEGQSSYEQYF
TRBV7-6	NA	TRBJ2-1	NA	TGTGCCAGCAGCTTAGGGGGCAGGGTTGCGCAGGTGGCCAATGAGCAGTTCTTC	CASSLGGRVAQVANEQFF
TRBV29-1	TRBD1	TRBJ2-5	NA	TGCAGCGTTGACAGGGGGTGGGAGACCCAGTACTTC	CSVDRGWETQYF
TRBV21-1	NA	TRBJ2-7	once	TGTGCCAGCAGCAAAGAAGGTCACAGGGGGACAGGGTTTACCTACGAGCAGTACTTC	CASSKEGHRGTGFTYEQYF
TRBV30	TRBD2	TRBJ2-1	few	TGTGCCTGGAGTGAGGGACTAGGCTACAATGAGCAGTTCTTC	CAWSEGLGYNEQFF
TRBV18	TRBD2	TRBJ2-5	NA	TGTGCCAGCTCACCCCGGGGAGCGGGACTACAAGAGACCCAGTACTTC	CASSPRGAGLQETQYF
TRBV7-6	NA	TRBJ1-1	NA	TGTGCCAGCAGCTTAGACGCAGGGGCGAACACTGAAGCTTTCTTT	CASSLDAGANTEAFF
TRBV28	TRBD1	TRBJ1-2	NA	TGTGCCAGCAGTCTACAGGGGTACGGCTACACCTTC	CASSLQGYGYTF
TRBV24-1	NA	TRBJ2-1	once	TGTGCCACCAGTGATCATACTAGCAGGACCTACAATGAGCAGTTCTTC	CATSDHTSRTYNEQFF
TRBV27	TRBD1	TRBJ2-7	NA	TGTGCCAGCAGTTCCCGGACAGGGGGAACCTACGAGCAGTACTTC	CASSSRTGGTYEQYF